This TCR beta chain was found in a study of blood T cell repertoires in COVID-19. The wider study: PBMCs, B-cell-depleted T cells, or T cells provided the cDNA or gDNA that made up the material.

The CDR3 length is 16 residues. The germline CDR1 and CDR2 sequences are SGDLS and YYNGEE. The V end lost 0 bases, the J end lost 3 bases, and 15 bases lay between the germline ends. Under the authors' procedure: How many nucleated cells were present was estimated from reference gene primer amplification. Repertoires were generated with immunoSEQ multiplex PCR, while TCRdb's copy carries only in-frame clones and drops some. V and J calls and clone size follow that table, whereas D and trimming were derived from the DNA. The sample contains 200,000 to 250,000 clones, roughly 86% of which appear only once.

The clonotype was recovered from a woman in her twenties or thirties who had recovered from COVID-19. The chain joins TRBV9 to TRBJ2-5; the D gene is possibly TRBD1 (5 bases). The sample taken for sequencing was peripheral blood. The CDR3 is CASSVEGYRSKETQYF. The CDR3 region has the DNA TGTGCCAGCAGCGTAGAGGGATACAGGAGTAAAGAGACCCAGTACTTC.